Detailed here is one T cell receptor (beta chain). Losses at the gene ends were 10 bases for V and 3 bases for J; bases not matched to a gene: 23. CDR1 and CDR2 (germline): SNHLY, FYNNEI. This CDR3 region has 18 residues. This specimen comes from a study of blood T cell repertoires in COVID-19. About the study: COVID-19 samples collected from the United States, Italy and Spain covered acute and convalescent phases. Nucleic acid was either cDNA or gDNA, and it came from T cells, B-cell-depleted T cells, or PBMCs.

Original data processing: Amplification with reference gene primers provided the estimates of nucleated cell counts. Data came from immunoSEQ multiplex PCR; TCRdb stores just in-frame clones and leaves some out. That table furnishes V, J and clone size, whereas the DNA furnished D and trimming. The table lists more than 30,000 clones, around nine tenths of them singletons. Sequenced: peripheral blood. The genes are TRBV2 and TRBJ1-2, with 7 bases that match TRBD1. The clonotype originates from a woman at least 80 years old with active or convalescent COVID-19. CDR3 nucleotide sequence: TGTGCCACATGGGGATCCCGAGACAGGGAATTAGGCGACTATGGCTACACCTTC. Protein: CATWGSRDRELGDYGYTF.